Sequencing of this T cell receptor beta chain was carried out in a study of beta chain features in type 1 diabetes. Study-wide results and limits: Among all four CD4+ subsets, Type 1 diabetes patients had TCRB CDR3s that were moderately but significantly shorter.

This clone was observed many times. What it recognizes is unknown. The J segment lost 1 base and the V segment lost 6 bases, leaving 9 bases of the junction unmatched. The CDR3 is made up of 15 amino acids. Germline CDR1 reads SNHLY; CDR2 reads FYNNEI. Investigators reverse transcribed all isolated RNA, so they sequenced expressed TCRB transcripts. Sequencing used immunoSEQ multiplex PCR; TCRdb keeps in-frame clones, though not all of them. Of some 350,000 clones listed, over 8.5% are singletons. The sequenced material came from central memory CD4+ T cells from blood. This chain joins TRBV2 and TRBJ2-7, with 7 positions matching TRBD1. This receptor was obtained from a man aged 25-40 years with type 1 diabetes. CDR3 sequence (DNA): TGTGCCAGCAGCTCTGGGACAGTCATGTCCTACGAGCAGTACTTC. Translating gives CASSSGTVMSYEQYF. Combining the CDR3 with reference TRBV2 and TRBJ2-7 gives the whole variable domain EPEVTQTPSHQVTQMGQEVILRCVPISNHLYFYWYRQILGQKVEFLVSFYNNEISEKSEIFDDQFSVERPDGSNFTLKIRSTKLEDSAMYFCASSSGTVMSYEQYFGPGTRLTVT.